The T cell receptor beta chain under discussion was sequenced for a study of cytomegalovirus exposure and HLA in healthy donors (dated by TCRdb to between 2016 and 2019). General notes on the study: In an earlier analysis of 587 of the donors, around 300 Gb of sequence data and 90 million to 130 million unique TCR beta sequences from 150 million to 200 million T cells were reported. An early release that covered some 630 HLA-typed donors contained 250 to 350 gigabases of sequencing data and tens of millions of unique TCR sequences. Of the 300 to 400 genotyped donors, approximately 80% fell in the genetic ancestry cluster associated with self-reported Caucasian donors. The study was designed to test whether signatures of past pathogen exposure could be identified by cataloging public T cell receptors. The T cell repertoires of under 750 subjects were profiled by immunosequencing and related to cytomegalovirus serostatus. A separate validation cohort of approximately 120 different subjects was used in addition to the 666-subject first cohort. High-throughput TCR immunosequencing, statistical association of individual TCRs with disease status, and machine learning were combined to predict cytomegalovirus infection status. A later analysis re-examined previously published TCR beta repertoires from roughly 720 donors and added high-resolution HLA genotyping to investigate patterns of TCR occurrence. Rather than drawing on any new phenotypic data, the later analysis identified candidate immune exposures from TCR beta sequences and the way those sequences occurred across donors. An earlier analysis of several hundred of the donors applied high-throughput TCR beta sequencing to assess whether each TCR beta V gene segment acted as functional or pseudogenic. Donor age, sex, ethnicity and CMV serostatus were collected together with the repertoire data. Genome-wide SNP genotypes for about 65% of the 666 donors were used in a later genetic analysis, which treated that subset as a discovery cohort. All discovery cohort repertoires had been generated using a single sequencing platform. HLA typing included class I and class II loci at four-digit resolution. The number of typed donors differed by locus: about 620-640 for A, B, C, DRB1 and DQB1; approximately 540 for DQA1; roughly 600 for DPA1; and 400 to 480 for DPB1. About five DR-DQ haplotypes were treated as single units for association and clustering because of strong linkage in the cohort. On average, approximately 250,000 unique TCR beta nucleotide sequences were sequenced per donor among 398 genotyped donors of the cohort, with 15% to 20% of those sequences being non-productive.

The cohort consisted of 650 to 700 healthy bone marrow donors. At the time of sampling, all cohort members were nominally healthy, though unrecorded immune exposures were likely present. The donor tested CMV seropositive and was one of the 289 seropositive cohort members. A peripheral blood sample was provided by each donor, and peripheral blood mononuclear cells were used for TCR beta sequencing. The Qiagen DNeasy Blood Extraction Kit was used to extract genomic DNA from the blood cell samples. The library was obtained by the immunoSEQ multiplex PCR assay. For the multiplex PCR, a mixture combining 60 forward primers for TCR Vbeta segments and 13 reverse primers for TCR Jbeta segments was used. A multiplex PCR assay on genomic DNA amplified the CDR3 region of rearranged TCR beta genes. The amplified TCR beta libraries were sequenced on the Illumina HiSeq System as 87-base-pair reads. The original methods were these. A later analysis tallied roughly 80 million unique TCR beta chains across the 610 or so repertoires, and approximately 12 million of those chains were shared by two or more donors. To remove PCR and sequencing errors, raw reads were error-corrected and collapsed into unique sequences using a nearest-neighbor algorithm that merged closely related sequences. Alignment of CDR3 sequences to IMGT reference sequences was used to assign V, D and J gene segments. Each retained sequence needed at least a six-nucleotide match to both a V gene segment and a J gene segment. Rearrangements were called productive when the CDR3 lacked stop codons and stayed in frame with V and J; all others were non-productive. CDR3 was defined according to IMGT convention as the region running from the second conserved V-encoded cysteine to the conserved J-encoded phenylalanine. The earlier analysis of roughly 590 of the donors excluded any sequence lacking an unambiguous match to a single V gene segment. In an earlier analysis of roughly 600 of the donors, a V segment was called functional when productive rearrangements were above 56.7%, and segregating when the standard deviation between donors exceeded 5%. A statistical classification framework was built to diagnose cytomegalovirus status from the catalog of TCR beta chain sequences. In a later analysis, TCR nucleotide sequences were compared against IMGT/GENE-DB human TR gene sequences so that V and J genes could be assigned. The TCRdist pipeline was used in a later analysis to assign CDR3 sequences and most-parsimonious VDJ recombination scenarios. A later analysis defined each TCR beta chain by its CDR3 amino acid sequence plus V-gene family, and excluded reads lacking a unique V-gene family. A later analysis removed roughly 590 highly shared, low-generation-probability nucleotide sequences to deal with suspected cross-contamination and a sequencing artifact. For each public chain, a later analysis derived a clonal expansion index from normalized ranks of inferred template counts within each repertoire. In a later analysis, generation probabilities were computed using a VDJ recombination model fitted to out-of-frame rearrangements, and the results were checked against IGoR. A later analysis scored TCR-TCR, TCR-HLA and TCR-CMV co-occurrence with hypergeometric tests, applying a repertoire-size bias correction to TCR pairs. A later analysis estimated false discovery rates by permuting HLA or CMV assignments 20 times. In a later analysis, co-occurring TCRs were grouped using DBSCAN, and TCRdist sequence similarity was added for clustering within HLA-allele-positive subsets. Repertoires with fewer than 30,000 or more than 120,000 public chains, plus five repertoires with anomalous nucleotide sharing, were excluded from co-occurrence clustering. The clones in this table, taken by TCRdb from immuneACCESS, are in-frame only. Not every clone is retained; where verified, under half of the shortfall comes from an unresolved V gene, and the cause of the rest is unknown. V, J and clone size are those of that table, while D and trimming were read from the DNA. The sample table shows over 100,000 clones, and around 77% are seen once. The biggest ten clones account for about 10% of the sample.

Results the study describes overall, beyond this receptor: A further reported finding was that TCR beta sequences accurately predicted the HLA-A and HLA-B alleles for most subjects in the first cohort. Broadly in line with IMGT annotations, most TCR beta V segments showed up in productive rearrangements about 87% or about 30% of the time in an earlier analysis of several hundred of the donors. A later genetic analysis reported fewer N-insertions in productive TCRs among donors in an Asian-associated ancestry cluster than the roughly 700-donor mean. Most TCR sequences were seen in very few donors, while some public TCRs were found in many individuals. In a later analysis, 15,000 to 20,000 TCR beta sequences were associated with specific HLA alleles at a false discovery rate of 0.05. Cytomegalovirus status was reported to be diagnosed by the classifier with high specificity and sensitivity in both the original and validation cohorts. The study gave a list of about 150 TCR beta chains associated with cytomegalovirus. In a later analysis, TCR association rates were found to vary across HLA loci, with the most associated TCRs seen for DRB1 alleles and the fewest for HLA-C alleles. Most CMV-associated TCR beta chains appeared to be HLA-restricted in a later analysis, and the HLA associations seemed to be driven largely by CMV exposure. A later analysis found that HLA-associated TCR beta chains were more clonally expanded and had lower generation probabilities than equally common non-associated chains. About 17 rarely observed V segments, including chromosome 9 orphons, were excluded from the earlier analysis of some 590 of the donors because counts were too low. The cohort was sequenced for TCR beta chains only, and without alpha or paired-chain data the features that could be detected were limited. The only immune exposure information available for the cohort was CMV serostatus. In vitro tests confirmed that a few of the cytomegalovirus-associated TCR beta chains recognize cytomegalovirus antigens. The presence/absence analyses assumed that sequencing depth was roughly uniform across donors, and that assumption may not be true. In a later genetic analysis, a missense DCLRE1C variant was associated with V-gene and J-gene trimming of TCR beta chains, and the association was replicated in an independent cohort. Because the 87-base-pair reads could not distinguish some IMGT-functional V segments, including TRBV6-2 and TRBV6-3, those segments were excluded. A cluster of highly shared sequence variants was judged likely to represent a technical artifact of the sequencing pipeline. Linkage disequilibrium might explain the correlated functional status among segregating V segments, but an unknown experimental factor could not be ruled out. The authors suggested that the approach could potentially be extended to other disease states and immunological phenotypes. Assigning TCR associations to individual alleles was difficult when HLA alleles, especially DR and DQ, strongly co-occurred. According to a later analysis, parvovirus B19, influenza, CMV and Epstein-Barr virus appeared linked to several top co-occurrence clusters. Because HLA typing was unavailable for some donors at each locus, only the typed subset was used in association tests.

Trimming costs V 0 bases and J 12 bases, and their ends lie 19 bases apart. As encoded in the germline V gene, CDR1 is SGDLS while CDR2 is YYNGEE. From the cysteine up to the phenylalanine, the CDR3 has a length of 15 residues. The only DNA kept is the CDR3, 45 bases in frame from the first base. This clone appeared once. The clone's antigen remains unknown. No quality values exist for individual bases; no much larger clone is one base distant. Sequencing used PBMCs. The rearrangement combines TRBV9 with TRBJ2-1; perhaps TRBD2 is the D gene, with 5 bases matching. The sequence came from a man aged 40-50 years in good health and CMV-seropositive. In nucleotides, the sequence is TGTGCCAGCAGCGTAGTAGAGGGAGCCCCAACCGGGCAGTTCTTC. It is translated as CASSVVEGAPTGQFF.